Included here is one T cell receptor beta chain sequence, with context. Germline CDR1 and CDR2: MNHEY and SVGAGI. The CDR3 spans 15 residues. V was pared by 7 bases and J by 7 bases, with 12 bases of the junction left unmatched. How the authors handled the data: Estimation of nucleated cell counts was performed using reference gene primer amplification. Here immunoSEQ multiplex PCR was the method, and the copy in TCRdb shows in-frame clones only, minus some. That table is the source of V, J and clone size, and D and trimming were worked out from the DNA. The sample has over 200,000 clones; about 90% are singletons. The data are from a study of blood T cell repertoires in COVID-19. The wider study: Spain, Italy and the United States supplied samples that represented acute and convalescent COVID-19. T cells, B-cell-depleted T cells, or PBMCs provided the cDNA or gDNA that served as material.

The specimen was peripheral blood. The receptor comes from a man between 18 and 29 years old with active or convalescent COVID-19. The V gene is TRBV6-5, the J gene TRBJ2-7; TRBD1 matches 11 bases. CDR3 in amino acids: CASTGWDRGAGEQYF. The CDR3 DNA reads TGTGCCAGCACCGGATGGGACAGGGGGGCCGGGGAGCAGTACTTC.